Listed here are 16 T cell receptor beta chains from one sample, sequenced in a study of cytomegalovirus exposure and HLA in healthy donors. This PCR relied on a set of 60 Vbeta primers and 13 Jbeta primers. The repertoire was sequenced with immunoSEQ multiplex PCR; TCRdb's copy has only in-frame clones and lacks some. The sample consists of about 120,000 clones, less than 90% of them appearing once. Sequencing was performed on PBMCs. Every receptor here comes from a man aged 50 or older in good health and CMV-seronegative.

The CDR3: CASSLNRGQETQYF. The CDR3 DNA is TGTGCCAGCAGTTTGAACAGGGGCCAAGAGACCCAGTACTTC. The rearrangement joins TRBV27 to TRBJ2-5, with 7 bases fitting TRBD1. This CDR3 comprises 14 residues. J gave up 1 base and V 3 bases, and 2 bases lay outside the gene matches. Germline-derived CDR1 and CDR2 are MNHEY and SMNVEV (reference sequence).

This clone has only a few counts. The J gene is TRBJ2-3, the V gene TRBV27; 7 bases are shared with TRBD2. CDR1 and CDR2 (germline): MNHEY, SMNVEV (reference sequence). The CDR3 length is 12 residues. V shed 5 bases, J shed 8 bases, and the junction held 4 bases outside the gene matches. CDR3 region: CASSEGGVTQYF. DNA for the CDR3: TGTGCCAGCAGTGAGGGAGGGGTTACGCAGTATTTT.

This clone has a single count. This chain connects TRBV6-5 to TRBJ1-1, with 9 bases that match TRBD1. Germline V gene lookup returns CDR1 MNHEY and CDR2 SVGAGI. CDR3 length: 14 residues. The junction had 7 bases not matched to a gene; V was cut back by 5 bases and J by 6 bases. The CDR3 sequence is CASSPNRGRAEAFF. The CDR3 DNA is TGTGCCAGCAGTCCAAACAGGGGGCGTGCTGAAGCTTTCTTT.

The rearrangement links TRBV6-5 to TRBJ1-5; no clear D. Trimming shortened V by 5 bases and J by 5 bases, and 7 bases separated the two germline ends. This CDR3 contains 12 residues. Germline V lookup: CDR1 MNHEY, CDR2 SVGAGI. The CDR3 reads CASSEAHQPQHF. The DNA for the CDR3 is TGTGCCAGCAGTGAAGCCCATCAGCCCCAGCATTTT.

This rearrangement joins TRBV6-6 to TRBJ2-7; 7 nucleotides line up with TRBD1. CDR3 length: 14 residues. V lost 0 bases, J lost 5 bases, and 4 bases stayed unmatched. CDR1 is MNHNY and CDR2 is SVGAGI in the germline V gene (reference sequence). CDR3 in amino acids: CASSYSSDRNEQYF. Written as DNA, the CDR3 is TGTGCCAGCAGTTACTCCTCGGACAGGAACGAGCAGTACTTC.

The chain employs TRBV28 and TRBJ1-5; the D is unclear. Germline V gene data show CDR1 as MDHEN and CDR2 as SYDVKM. The V gene lost 2 bases and the J gene lost 7 bases, with 3 bases spanning the gap. This CDR3 spans 11 amino acids. The CDR3 bases are TGTGCCAGCAGTTTAGGCCAGCCCCAGCATTTT. Translated, it gives CASSLGQPQHF.

This clone has only a few counts. V gene TRBV4-2 combines with J gene TRBJ1-1; D gene ambiguous. V lost 5 bases, J lost 1 base, and 11 bases lay in between. Germline lookup yields CDR1 LGHNA and CDR2 YNFKEQ. The CDR3 has 14 amino acids. CDR3 coding DNA: TGTGCCAGCAGCAATACGGGGAGGAACACTGAAGCTTTCTTT. The encoded protein is CASSNTGRNTEAFF.

The J gene is TRBJ2-7, the V gene TRBV9; TRBD2 aligns across 10 bases. Germline V gives CDR1 SGDLS, CDR2 YYNGEE. This CDR3 is 19 amino acids long. V was clipped by 0 bases and J by 3 bases; unmatched bases: 15. The CDR3 spells CASSVAPGVPGLANYEQYF. Here the CDR3 DNA reads TGTGCCAGCAGCGTAGCCCCGGGGGTACCGGGACTAGCGAACTACGAGCAGTACTTC.

The chain joins TRBV7-3 to TRBJ2-7; TRBD2 matches at 14 bases. Germline V lookup: CDR1 SGHTA, CDR2 FQGTGA. V was clipped by 2 bases and J by 5 bases; unmatched bases: 5. The CDR3 totals 16 residues. The CDR3 region is CASSLGTSGRGDEQYF. CDR3 in DNA: TGTGCCAGCAGCTTAGGGACTAGCGGGAGAGGCGACGAGCAGTACTTC.

This sequence joins TRBV7-2 and TRBJ2-5; TRBD1 matches at 9 bases. The V segment lost 2 bases and the J segment 9 bases; nucleotides outside the gene matches: 7. The CDR3 is 14 residues long. Per the germline V gene, CDR1 is SGHTA and CDR2 is FQGNSA. The CDR3 DNA reads as TGTGCCAGCAGCTTAACGGGACAGGGAAAGGCCCAGTACTTC. Its protein product is CASSLTGQGKAQYF.

CDR3 residues: CSGTRGETTDTQYF. The CDR3 DNA is TGCAGCGGTACCCGGGGGGAGACCACAGATACGCAGTATTTT. The J gene is TRBJ2-3, the V gene TRBV29-1, with 7 bases that match TRBD2. The CDR3 is 14 amino acids. V trimming: 7 bases; J trimming: 2 bases; junction bases outside the gene matches: 9. The germline V gene has CDR1 SQVTM and CDR2 ANQGSEA.

The chain combines TRBV7-9 with TRBJ1-5; the match to TRBD1 covers 8 bases. V was pared by 1 base and J by 5 bases, with 4 bases of the junction left unmatched. The CDR3 consists of 15 residues. Germline assignment: CDR1 SEHNR and CDR2 FQNEAQ (reference sequence). DNA of the CDR3: TGTGCCAGCAGCTTAGGTGGACAGGGCGATCAGCCCCAGCATTTT. Its translation is CASSLGGQGDQPQHF.

This rearrangement joins TRBV6-1 to TRBJ2-5, with D uncertain. The germline V gene has CDR1 MNHNS and CDR2 SASEGT. The CDR3 spans 16 residues. Trimming left V 3 bases short and J 0 bases short, with 14 bases between. This CDR3 reads CASSEGLLAHQETQYF. As DNA, the CDR3 is TGTGCCAGCAGTGAGGGCCTGCTGGCCCACCAAGAGACCCAGTACTTC.

The chain links TRBV7-2 to TRBJ1-4; D gene ambiguous. CDR1 and CDR2 from the germline V gene are SGHTA and FQGNSA. The V end was cut by 2 bases, the J end by 8 bases, with 12 bases between. The length of the CDR3 is 14 residues. DNA of the CDR3: TGTGCCAGCAGCTTACGGGGAGCGGAGGAAAAACTGTTTTTT. This gives the protein CASSLRGAEEKLFF.

The V and J genes are TRBV2 and TRBJ2-3; 13 positions agree with TRBD2. The V gene end was trimmed by 7 bases and the J gene end by 2 bases; junction bases not matched to a gene: 6. From germline, CDR1 is SNHLY and CDR2 FYNNEI. The CDR3 covers 16 residues. As DNA, the CDR3 is TGTGCCAGCACACTAGCGGGAGGGTGGGCCACAGATACGCAGTATTTT. Translated, it gives CASTLAGGWATDTQYF.

The V and J genes are TRBV6-1 and TRBJ2-5; the match to TRBD1 covers 8 bases. The J segment lost 1 base and the V segment lost 6 bases, leaving 4 bases of the junction unmatched. The CDR3 spans 14 residues. Germline V gene lookup returns CDR1 MNHNS and CDR2 SASEGT. CDR3 region: CASRSRGLQETQYF. The CDR3 nucleotides read TGTGCCAGCAGATCCAGGGGGCTCCAAGAGACCCAGTACTTC.